The 16 T cell receptor beta chains given below trace back to one sample, sequenced in a study of T cell responses to AZD1222 COVID-19 vaccine listed by TCRdb under 2021. What this sample's time point label stands for: about 28 days (+/-7) after the second vaccine dose. Reading the label with the study, this specimen's treatment or condition is: meningococcal conjugate vaccine given as trial control. Library method: the immunoSEQ multiplex PCR assay. This is the immuneACCESS table as TCRdb keeps it, with only in-frame sequences that have V and J called. A part of the clones is gone; compared with another copy, unresolved V genes explain less than half, and the rest is unexplained. In all, the sample holds about 200,000 clones, and approximately 94% of those were seen once. The top ten clones comprise approximately 1.5% of the sample. The starting material was peripheral blood, obtained 28 days after the second dose of the MenACWY control vaccine. The receptors were sampled from an adult who received the MenACWY meningococcal vaccine as a control.

The genes are TRBV19 and TRBJ1-2, with 10 bases fitting TRBD1. Germline CDR1 reads LNHDA; CDR2 reads SQIVND (reference sequence). The V segment lost 7 bases and the J segment 2 bases; nucleotides outside the gene matches: 1. The CDR3 has 13 amino acids. The CDR3 region has the DNA TGTGCCAGTATGGGACAGGGGAACTATGGCTACACCTTC. Amino acids: CASMGQGNYGYTF.

The chain links TRBV5-6 to TRBJ2-5; 8 nucleotides match TRBD1. V was clipped by 5 bases and J by 4 bases; unmatched bases: 10. The germline gives CDR1 SGHDT, CDR2 YYEEEE. The CDR3 consists of 15 residues. The CDR3 bases are TGTGCCAGCAGTCACAGGGGGGCTAGAACAGAGACCCAGTACTTC. The encoded protein is CASSHRGARTETQYF.

The chain has TRBV5-1 and TRBJ2-3, with TRBD2 identical over 7 bases. Germline CDR1 is SGHRS and CDR2 is YFSETQ. This CDR3 is 19 amino acids long. The V and J ends lost 4 bases and 0 bases, in that order; junction bases with no gene match: 17. The CDR3 DNA sequence: TGCGCCAGCAGCCTCGATAGGGAGGGGTACATCGCTAGCACAGATACGCAGTATTTT. It is translated as CASSLDREGYIASTDTQYF.

The V and J genes are TRBV5-4 and TRBJ1-3, with D possibly matching TRBD1 (5 bases). Germline V gives CDR1 SGHNT, CDR2 YYREEE (reference sequence). CDR3 length: 14 amino acids. Trimming cost V 4 bases and J 1 base, with 9 bases left between them. The CDR3 DNA is TGTGCCAGCAGCCAGGGAGGTTCTGGAAACACCATATATTTT. Translation: CASSQGGSGNTIYF.

This chain joins TRBV29-1 and TRBJ2-1; a weak D match, TRBD2 (6 bases). V lost 1 base and J 5 bases, leaving 15 bases between the germline ends. The CDR3 has 15 residues. CDR1 and CDR2 (germline): SQVTM, ANQGSEA. The CDR3: CSVEGRPGLDNEQFF. In DNA form, the CDR3 reads TGCAGCGTTGAAGGGAGGCCGGGACTCGACAATGAGCAGTTCTTC.

A note on this clone: Compared with germline, one end of the junction differs, possibly owing to a read error. The CDR3 spells CATSGLRGGSGANVLTF. CDR3 DNA sequence: TGTGCCACCAGTGGTTTGCGGGGGGGATCTGGGGCCAACGTCCTGACTTTC. The J gene is TRBJ2-6, the V gene TRBV24-1; TRBD2 agrees at 9 bases. CDR1 is KGHDR and CDR2 is SFDVKD in the germline V gene. There are 17 residues in the CDR3.

The DNA for the CDR3 is TGTGCCAGCAGTTTGGTCAGGGTCTCGAACACTGAAGCTTTCTTT. As protein: CASSLVRVSNTEAFF. V usage is TRBV28 and J usage is TRBJ1-1; possible D gene TRBD1, 5 bases. Trimming took off 3 bases at V and 1 base at J, with 12 bases between the two ends. The length of the CDR3 is 15 residues. Germline loops: CDR1 MDHEN, CDR2 SYDVKM.

This clone is medium-sized within its sample. The V and J genes are TRBV2 and TRBJ2-7; 7 positions match TRBD2. V was pared by 7 bases and J by 0 bases, with 3 bases of the junction left unmatched. CDR3 size: 13 residues. Looked up from germline, CDR1 is SNHLY and CDR2 is FYNNEI. CDR3 residues: CASTLADSYEQYF. The CDR3 DNA reads as TGTGCCAGCACCCTAGCGGACTCCTACGAGCAGTACTTC.

CDR3 nucleotide sequence: TGTGCCAGCAGGGTTTGGGGGGAATTAGCAGATACGCAGTATTTT. Its translation: CASRVWGELADTQYF. The V and J genes are TRBV6-5 and TRBJ2-3; possibly TRBD2 for D (6 bases). CDR1 is MNHEY and CDR2 is SVGAGI in the germline V gene. This CDR3 has 15 residues. Trimming shortened V by 6 bases and J by 4 bases, and 17 bases separated the two germline ends.

V usage is TRBV18 and J usage is TRBJ2-7; tentative D call: TRBD1 (5 bases). In germline, CDR1 is KGHSH, CDR2 LQKENI. Between the trimmed V and J ends, which lost 3 bases and 5 bases, there was a span of 8 bases. This CDR3 region has 12 residues. The CDR3 is CASSPQGHEQYF. CDR3 sequence (DNA): TGTGCCAGCTCACCGCAGGGCCACGAGCAGTACTTC.

With respect to this clone: One end of the junction does not line up with germline, which may come from a read error. The chain links TRBV27 to TRBJ2-7; a possible D gene is TRBD2 (5 bases). The CDR3 totals 18 residues. Germline CDR1 reads MNHEY; CDR2 reads SMNVEV (reference sequence). The CDR3 is CASSLSGGLLSFSYEQYF. DNA for the CDR3: TGTGCCAGCAGCTTATCAGGCGGGCTGCTTTCCTTCTCCTACGAGCAGTACTTC.

The J gene is TRBJ2-2, the V gene TRBV11-3; 7 bases are shared with TRBD2. CDR1 and CDR2 (germline): SGHNT, YENEEA. V lost 5 bases and J lost 6; bases outside the gene matches: 12. This CDR3 has 16 amino acids. The CDR3, as DNA: TGTGCCAGCAGCCTACGGACTAGTCGGTCTCCCGGGGAGCTGTTTTTT. Residues: CASSLRTSRSPGELFF.

In this sample, this clone turned up once. This chain uses TRBV28 with TRBJ2-1; 8 bases are a match to TRBD2. Germline CDR1 reads MDHEN; CDR2 reads SYDVKM. The CDR3 consists of 14 residues. Trimming at V came to 1 base and at J to 5 bases, leaving 1 base not matched to a gene. CDR3 region: CASSLSSGHNEQFF. CDR3 DNA sequence: TGTGCCAGCAGTTTATCTAGCGGGCACAATGAGCAGTTCTTC. Using reference TRBV28 and TRBJ2-1 for the parts outside the CDR3, the full variable domain is DVKVTQSSRYLVKRTGEKVFLECVQDMDHENMFWYRQDPGLGLRLIYFSYDVKMKEKGDIPEGYSVSREKKERFSLILESASTNQTSMYLCASSLSSGHNEQFFGPGTRLTVL.

This chain uses TRBV28 with TRBJ1-4; a weak D match, TRBD1 (6 bases). The CDR3 is made up of 14 amino acids. CDR1 is MDHEN and CDR2 is SYDVKM in the germline V gene. V shed 6 bases and J shed 8 bases, with 16 bases lying between them. CDR3 DNA: TGTGCCAGCAGGCCCCAGGGTCAGGGGGAAAAACTGTTTTTT. This encodes CASRPQGQGEKLFF.

The chain carries TRBV2 and TRBJ2-7, with D uncertain. Trimming removed 6 bases at V and 5 bases at J, with 17 bases between. The CDR3 runs to 14 residues. Germline V lookup: CDR1 SNHLY, CDR2 FYNNEI. The DNA for the CDR3 is TGTGCCAGCAGCGGTGGGCTAAATTCCCACGAGCAGTACTTC. This codes for CASSGGLNSHEQYF. Filled out from reference TRBV2 and TRBJ2-7, the complete variable domain reads EPEVTQTPSHQVTQMGQEVILRCVPISNHLYFYWYRQILGQKVEFLVSFYNNEISEKSEIFDDQFSVERPDGSNFTLKIRSTKLEDSAMYFCASSGGLNSHEQYFGPGTRLTVT.

V is TRBV29-1 and J is TRBJ2-7; TRBD2 aligns across 8 bases. The CDR3 is 14 residues long. The junction had 11 bases not matched to a gene; V was cut back by 8 bases and J by 2 bases. Germline CDR1 reads SQVTM; CDR2 reads ANQGSEA. The CDR3 DNA sequence: TGCAGCTTCAGGAAAGCGGGAGCCCCCTACGAGCAGTACTTC. Amino acid sequence: CSFRKAGAPYEQYF.